The source of this T cell receptor beta chain is a study of Tregs in tolerant kidney transplant recipients. The assay was immunoSEQ multiplex PCR, and TCRdb's table has in-frame clones only and misses some. The sample comprises 45,000 or so clones, approximately 89% of which are singletons, and roughly a sixth rests with the top ten. Recipients received nonmyeloablative bone marrow transplants from related graft donors, with transient mixed chimerism. Unstimulated regulatory T cells (CD4+CD25+CD127-), CD4+CD25- non-regulatory cells, CD4 and CD8 cells were FACS-sorted from thawed PBMCs. Overall study results and limits: Expanding Tregs on activated donor B cells appeared to best identify donor-specific TCRbeta clones.

Points on this clone: Its target is not known.

V lost 2 bases and J 0 bases, leaving 7 bases between the germline ends. Germline values: CDR1 SGHTA, CDR2 FQGNSA. This CDR3 comprises 14 residues. This sequence joins TRBV7-2 and TRBJ1-1; possibly TRBD1 for D (6 bases). The receptor's source is a human patient who received a combined kidney and bone marrow transplant. The T cells may come from the graft donor. Specimen: CD8+ T cells from blood (PBMCs), collected 12 months after the transplant. In nucleotides, the CDR3 is TGTGCCAGCAGCTTAAGGACAGTGAACACTGAAGCTTTCTTT. It codes for CASSLRTVNTEAFF.